This T cell receptor (beta chain) is from a study of beta chain features in type 1 diabetes. The V and J ends lost 3 bases and 4 bases respectively, with 13 bases between them. The germline V gene has CDR1 MDHEN and CDR2 SYDVKM. CDR3 length: 14 amino acids. Expressed TCRB transcripts were sequenced because the isolated RNA had all been reverse transcribed beforehand. The assay was immunoSEQ multiplex PCR, and TCRdb's table has in-frame clones only and misses some. The table records 200,000 to 250,000 clones, approximately 70% of them present only once. This clonotype was obtained from a man aged 25-40 years in good health. Sequencing used naive CD4+ T cells from blood. The chain employs TRBV28 and TRBJ2-7, with a possible D match to TRBD2 (5 bases). CDR3 in amino acids: CASSFWGDKYEQYF. The CDR3 DNA reads as TGTGCCAGCAGTTTCTGGGGAGATAAATACGAGCAGTACTTC.